The 10 T cell receptor beta chains below were found in one sample sequenced in a study of CD8+ T cells in alopecia areata (dated by TCRdb to 2017 to 2018). The library was generated by the immunoSEQ multiplex PCR assay. For TCR sequencing, RNA was extracted from every sample and reverse transcribed into cDNA to serve as template. The table was pulled from immuneACCESS by TCRdb, which kept in-frame rearrangements only. Such tables lose some clones; where checked, under half of the loss comes from unresolved V genes, and the rest has no known cause. In this sample the table shows 70,000 or so clones, approximately 64% of which occur a single time. The ten largest make up roughly a sixth of the sample. Per the publication, the time point label means: baseline before oral tofacitinib. The sample was CD8+ T cells sorted from blood, taken at week 0. Receptors were obtained from a human donor with alopecia areata.

The chain uses TRBV4-3 and TRBJ1-1, with D uncertain. Germline lookup yields CDR1 LGHNA and CDR2 YSLEER. This CDR3 comprises 15 residues. Trimming shortened V by 4 bases and J by 4 bases, and 16 bases separated the two germline ends. CDR3 protein: CASSPGLTVGTEAFF. CDR3 in DNA: TGCGCCAGCAGCCCCGGGTTGACCGTAGGCACTGAAGCTTTCTTT.

The chain joins TRBV4-1 to TRBJ2-3, with D uncertain. The CDR3 loop spans 16 amino acids. In germline, CDR1 is MGHRA, CDR2 YSYEKL. V lost 0 bases to trimming and J lost 2 bases, with 12 bases between them. CDR3 bases: TGCGCCAGCAGCCAAGACACTCCTTTACACACAGATACGCAGTATTTT. Amino acid sequence: CASSQDTPLHTDTQYF.

The rearrangement links TRBV15 to TRBJ1-1; 7 bases are a match to TRBD1. This CDR3 is built from 12 residues. Germline V gene data show CDR1 as LNHNV and CDR2 as YYDKDF (reference sequence). The V and J ends lost 5 bases and 7 bases, in that order; junction bases with no gene match: 4. For the CDR3, the DNA is TGTGCCACCAGCCTTGGGACAGTTGAAGCTTTCTTT. It codes for CATSLGTVEAFF.

The chain joins TRBV4-2 to TRBJ2-1; the D call may be TRBD1 or TRBD2 (5 bases each). This CDR3 region has 17 residues. V lost 1 base to trimming and J lost 2 bases, with 15 bases between them. Germline CDR1 LGHNA, CDR2 YNFKEQ. The CDR3 DNA reads TGTGCCAGCAGCCAAGCTTACCGGGACGGCCCCTACAATGAGCAGTTCTTC. This encodes CASSQAYRDGPYNEQFF.

The chain links TRBV27 to TRBJ2-7; D tentatively reads TRBD1 or TRBD2 (5 bases each). Germline assignment: CDR1 MNHEY and CDR2 SMNVEV (reference sequence). Trimming stripped 3 bases from V and 0 bases from J, with 9 bases between. The CDR3 sequence is 14 residues long. CDR3 nucleotides: TGTGCCAGCAGTTTCGGGGCAGGCTCCTACGAGCAGTACTTC. Protein sequence: CASSFGAGSYEQYF.

This clone came up a few times. This sequence joins TRBV15 and TRBJ2-1; 8 bases match TRBD1. Germline V CDR1 and CDR2: LNHNV, YYDKDF (reference sequence). The ends lost 4 bases at V and 4 bases at J; junction bases unmatched: 9. The CDR3 extends over 16 amino acids. The CDR3 DNA is TGTGCCACCAGCATCGGTCGTCAGGGGGCTTACAATGAGCAGTTCTTC. Translating gives CATSIGRQGAYNEQFF.

V and J are TRBV5-1 and TRBJ1-2; no reliable D call. There are 17 residues in the CDR3. Looked up from germline, CDR1 is SGHRS and CDR2 is YFSETQ. Trimming took 0 bases from V and 5 from J, leaving 20 bases between them. The DNA of the CDR3 is TGCGCCAGCAGCTTGGGCCCGGGAACAGAGGACCCTTATGGCTACACCTTC. It is translated as CASSLGPGTEDPYGYTF. Based on the CDR3 plus reference TRBV5-1 and TRBJ1-2, the full variable domain is KAGVTQTPRYLIKTRGQQVTLSCSPISGHRSVSWYQQTPGQGLQFLFEYFSETQRNKGNFPGRFSGRQFSNSRSEMNVSTLELGDSALYLCASSLGPGTEDPYGYTFGSGTRLTVV.

V usage is TRBV2 and J usage is TRBJ1-2; D not resolved. Germline V gene lookup returns CDR1 SNHLY and CDR2 FYNNEI. Trimming pared 1 base from V and 4 bases from J, leaving 7 bases between. The length of the CDR3 is 13 residues. CDR3 in amino acids: CASSEDRVYGYTF. The DNA of the CDR3 is TGTGCCAGCAGTGAAGACCGGGTCTATGGCTACACCTTC.

This clone was found once. The rearrangement links TRBV29-1 to TRBJ2-7, with TRBD1 matching 10 bases. This CDR3 is built from 13 residues. V gave up 3 bases and J gave up 3 bases; unmatched junction bases: 2. Germline V gives CDR1 SQVTM, CDR2 ANQGSEA. CDR3 sequence (DNA): TGCAGCGTTGAGGGACAGGGGTTCTACGAGCAGTACTTC. As protein: CSVEGQGFYEQYF.

This chain connects TRBV7-2 to TRBJ2-3; TRBD1 might be the D (6 bases). Germline CDR1 and CDR2: SGHTA and FQGNSA. V gave up 1 base and J gave up 2 bases, with 10 bases separating them. The CDR3 runs to 15 residues. This chain's CDR3 is CASSLVGHPTDTQYF. The DNA for the CDR3 is TGTGCCAGCAGCTTAGTGGGACACCCCACAGATACGCAGTATTTT.